The 9 T cell receptor beta chains presented below share a single source sample, sequenced in a study of cytomegalovirus exposure and HLA in healthy donors. The PCR made use of 60 Vbeta and 13 Jbeta primers. The assay was immunoSEQ multiplex PCR, and TCRdb's table has in-frame clones only and misses some. This sample has approximately 160,000 clones, with over 75% found just once. Source material: PBMCs. These receptors came from a man over 45 in good health and CMV-seropositive.

This clone was seen only a few times. V usage is TRBV7-2 and J usage is TRBJ2-3; D may be TRBD2 (5 bases). The CDR3 has 15 residues. The germline CDR1 and CDR2 sequences are SGHTA and FQGNSA. V was pared by 1 base and J by 6 bases, with 14 bases between. CDR3 amino acids: CASSLEWGERDTQYF. For the CDR3, the DNA is TGTGCCAGCAGCTTAGAATGGGGAGAGCGGGATACGCAGTATTTT.

This clone was found once. The chain joins TRBV9 to TRBJ1-1; 7 bases align to TRBD1. Germline values: CDR1 SGDLS, CDR2 YYNGEE. The CDR3 covers 16 residues. The V gene end was trimmed by 0 bases and the J gene end by 0 bases; junction bases not matched to a gene: 5. The CDR3 coding sequence is TGTGCCAGCAGCGTAGCGGGGACAGCCATGAACACTGAAGCTTTCTTT. This codes for CASSVAGTAMNTEAFF.

The chain has TRBV13 and TRBJ1-1, with D uncertain. The length of the CDR3 is 12 residues. CDR1 PRHDT and CDR2 FYEKMQ come from the germline V gene (reference sequence). Trimming cost V 0 bases and J 5 bases, with 4 bases left between them. The CDR3 loop reads CASSLGETEAFF. CDR3 nucleotide sequence: TGTGCCAGCAGCTTAGGTGAGACTGAAGCTTTCTTT. The full variable domain, rest sourced from reference TRBV13 and TRBJ1-1, is AAGVIQSPRHLIKEKRETATLKCYPIPRHDTVYWYQQGPGQDPQFLISFYEKMQSDKGSIPDRFSAQQFSDYHSELNMSSLELGDSALYFCASSLGETEAFFGQGTRLTVV.

V usage is TRBV7-9 and J usage is TRBJ2-7; 8 positions match TRBD2. Germline assignment: CDR1 SEHNR and CDR2 FQNEAQ (reference sequence). CDR3 length equals 15 residues. Trimming at V came to 7 bases and at J to 4 bases, leaving 12 bases not matched to a gene. CDR3 region: CASILSGRNPYEQYF. CDR3 sequence (DNA): TGTGCCAGCATCCTAAGCGGGAGAAACCCTTACGAGCAGTACTTC.

This chain links TRBV11-3 with TRBJ2-1; 7 nucleotides match TRBD2. The J segment lost 7 bases and the V segment lost 0 bases, leaving 12 bases of the junction unmatched. Germline V gene lookup returns CDR1 SGHNT and CDR2 YENEEA. The CDR3 loop spans 17 amino acids. The CDR3 loop reads CASSLENLRGGRNEQFF. The CDR3 region has the DNA TGTGCCAGCAGCTTAGAAAATTTGAGGGGAGGGAGAAATGAGCAGTTCTTC.

The CDR3 loop is CASSLSPGSSYEQYF. CDR3 nucleotide sequence: TGTGCCAGCAGCCTAAGCCCGGGGAGCTCCTACGAGCAGTACTTC. The rearrangement links TRBV9 to TRBJ2-7, with a tentative D call TRBD2 (5 bases). CDR3 length equals 15 residues. Trimming removed 4 bases at V and 0 bases at J, with 14 bases between. Germline V lookup: CDR1 SGDLS, CDR2 YYNGEE.

The chain links TRBV6-1 to TRBJ2-1, with 11 nucleotides matching TRBD2. Per the germline V gene, CDR1 is MNHNS and CDR2 is SASEGT. There are 16 residues in the CDR3. J gave up 8 bases and V 4 bases, and 10 bases lay outside the gene matches. In DNA form, the CDR3 reads TGTGCCAGCAGTGGTCTGACTAGCGGGATCAATCATGAGCAGTTCTTC. Translation: CASSGLTSGINHEQFF.

The gene calls are TRBV28 and TRBJ2-2, with 7 bases that match TRBD1. V lost 5 bases to trimming and J lost 4 bases; unmatched junction nucleotides: 7. The CDR3 spans 15 residues. The germline gives CDR1 MDHEN, CDR2 SYDVKM. The CDR3 sequence is CASSLTGVTTGELFF. The CDR3 nucleotides are TGTGCCAGCAGTCTCACAGGGGTAACCACCGGGGAGCTGTTTTTT.

V gene TRBV5-4 combines with J gene TRBJ2-1, with 12 bases matching TRBD2. This CDR3 is built from 15 residues. Unmatched junction bases numbered 5, after V lost 2 bases and J lost 8 bases. Germline CDR1 is SGHNT and CDR2 is YYREEE (reference sequence). The CDR3 nucleotides read TGTGCCAGCAGCTTCCGGACTAGCGGGGTAGATGAGCAGTTCTTC. It translates to CASSFRTSGVDEQFF.